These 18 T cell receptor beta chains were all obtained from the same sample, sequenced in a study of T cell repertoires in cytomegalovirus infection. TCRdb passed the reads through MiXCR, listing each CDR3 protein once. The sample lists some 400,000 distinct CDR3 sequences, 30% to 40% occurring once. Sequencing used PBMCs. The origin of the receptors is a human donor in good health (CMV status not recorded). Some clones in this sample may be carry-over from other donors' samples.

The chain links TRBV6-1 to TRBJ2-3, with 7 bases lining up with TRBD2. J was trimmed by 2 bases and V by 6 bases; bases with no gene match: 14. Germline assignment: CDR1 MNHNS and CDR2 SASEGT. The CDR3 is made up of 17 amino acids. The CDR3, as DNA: TGTGCCAGCAGGACCGCCTCAGCGGGGCATCTCACAGATACGCAGTATTTT. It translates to CASRTASAGHLTDTQYF.

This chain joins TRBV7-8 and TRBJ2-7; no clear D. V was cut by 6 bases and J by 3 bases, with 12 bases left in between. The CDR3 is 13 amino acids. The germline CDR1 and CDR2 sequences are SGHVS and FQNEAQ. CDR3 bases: TGTGCCAGCAGTCCGTTGTGGGACTACGAGCAGTACTTC. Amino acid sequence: CASSPLWDYEQYF. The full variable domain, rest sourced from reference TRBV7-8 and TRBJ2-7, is GAGVSQSPRYKVAKRGQDVALRCDPISGHVSLFWYQQALGQGPEFLTYFQNEAQLDKSGLPSDRFFAERPEGSVSTLKIQRTQQEDSAVYLCASSPLWDYEQYFGPGTRLTVT.

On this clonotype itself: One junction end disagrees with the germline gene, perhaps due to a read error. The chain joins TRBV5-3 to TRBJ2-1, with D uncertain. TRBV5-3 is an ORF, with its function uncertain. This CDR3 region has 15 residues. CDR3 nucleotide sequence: TGTGCCAGCAGCTTGTTTGTGACTTCCTACAATGAGCAGTTCTTC. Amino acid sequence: CASSLFVTSYNEQFF.

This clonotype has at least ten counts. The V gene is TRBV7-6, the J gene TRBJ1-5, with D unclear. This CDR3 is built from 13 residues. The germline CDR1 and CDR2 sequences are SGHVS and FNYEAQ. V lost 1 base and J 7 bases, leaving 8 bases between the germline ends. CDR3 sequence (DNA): TGTGCCAGCAGCTTAGGTGAGCGCCAGCCCCAGCATTTT. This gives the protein CASSLGERQPQHF.

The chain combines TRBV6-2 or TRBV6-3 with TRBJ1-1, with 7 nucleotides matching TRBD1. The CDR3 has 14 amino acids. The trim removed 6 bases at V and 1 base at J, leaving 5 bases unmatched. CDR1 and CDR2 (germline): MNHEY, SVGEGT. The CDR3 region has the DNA TGTGCCAGCAGCCAGACAGGGAAGAACACTGAAGCTTTCTTT. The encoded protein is CASSQTGKNTEAFF.

CDR3: CASSPGTVVYGYTF. CDR3 nucleotide sequence: TGTGCCAGCTCACCCGGGACAGTCGTCTATGGCTACACCTTC. The rearrangement uses TRBV18 and TRBJ1-2; TRBD1 matches 7 bases. Germline assignment: CDR1 KGHSH and CDR2 LQKENI. V lost 3 bases to trimming and J lost 4 bases; unmatched junction nucleotides: 5. The CDR3 totals 14 residues.

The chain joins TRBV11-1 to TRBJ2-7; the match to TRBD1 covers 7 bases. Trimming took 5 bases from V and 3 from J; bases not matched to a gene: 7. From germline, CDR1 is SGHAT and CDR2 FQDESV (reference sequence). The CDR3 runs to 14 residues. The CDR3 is CASSHTGVSYEQYF. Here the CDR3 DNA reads TGTGCCAGCAGCCACACAGGGGTCAGCTACGAGCAGTACTTC.

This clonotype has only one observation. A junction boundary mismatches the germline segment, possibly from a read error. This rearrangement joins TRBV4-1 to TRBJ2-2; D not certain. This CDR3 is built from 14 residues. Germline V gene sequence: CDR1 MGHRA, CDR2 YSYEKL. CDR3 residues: CASRQEVNTGELFF. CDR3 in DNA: TGCGCCAGCAGACAAGAAGTGAACACCGGGGAGCTGTTTTTT.

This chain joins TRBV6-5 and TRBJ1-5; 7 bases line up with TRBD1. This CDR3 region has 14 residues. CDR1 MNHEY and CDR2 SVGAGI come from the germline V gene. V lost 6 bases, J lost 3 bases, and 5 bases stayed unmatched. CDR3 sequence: CASRAGTVNQPQHF. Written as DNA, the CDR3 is TGTGCCAGCAGGGCCGGGACAGTCAATCAGCCCCAGCATTTT.

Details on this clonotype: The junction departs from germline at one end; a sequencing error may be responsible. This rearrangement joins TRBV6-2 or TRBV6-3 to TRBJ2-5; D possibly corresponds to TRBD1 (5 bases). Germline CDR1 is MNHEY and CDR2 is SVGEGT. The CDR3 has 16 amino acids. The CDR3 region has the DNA TGTTCCAGCAGTACCCCTACTTTAGGGGCCTCGGAGACCCAGTACTTC. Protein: CSSSTPTLGASETQYF.

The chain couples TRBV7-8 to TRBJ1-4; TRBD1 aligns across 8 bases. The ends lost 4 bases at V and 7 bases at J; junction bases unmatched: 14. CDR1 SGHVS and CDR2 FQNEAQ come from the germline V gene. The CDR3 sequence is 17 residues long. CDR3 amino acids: CASSSGDRIRASEKLFF. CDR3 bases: TGTGCCAGCAGCTCCGGGGACAGGATACGGGCCAGTGAAAAACTGTTTTTT.

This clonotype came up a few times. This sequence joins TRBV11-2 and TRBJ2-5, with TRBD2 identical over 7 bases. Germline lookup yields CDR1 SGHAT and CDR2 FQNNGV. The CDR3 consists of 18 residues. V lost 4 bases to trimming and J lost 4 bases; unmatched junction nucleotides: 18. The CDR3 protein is CASSYNPLAVAGRETQYF. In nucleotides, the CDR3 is TGTGCCAGCAGCTACAACCCCCTAGCGGTTGCCGGTCGAGAGACCCAGTACTTC. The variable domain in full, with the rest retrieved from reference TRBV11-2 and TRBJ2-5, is EAGVAQSPRYKIIEKRQSVAFWCNPISGHATLYWYQQILGQGPKLLIQFQNNGVVDDSQLPKDRFSAERLKGVDSTLKIQPAKLEDSAVYLCASSYNPLAVAGRETQYFGPGTRLLVL.

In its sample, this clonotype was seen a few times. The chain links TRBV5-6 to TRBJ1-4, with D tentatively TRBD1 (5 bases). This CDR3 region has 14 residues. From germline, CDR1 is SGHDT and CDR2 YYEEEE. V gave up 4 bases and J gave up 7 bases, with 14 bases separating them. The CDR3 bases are TGTGCCAGCAGCCCGACGGGGGATCTTGAAAAACTGTTTTTT. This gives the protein CASSPTGDLEKLFF.

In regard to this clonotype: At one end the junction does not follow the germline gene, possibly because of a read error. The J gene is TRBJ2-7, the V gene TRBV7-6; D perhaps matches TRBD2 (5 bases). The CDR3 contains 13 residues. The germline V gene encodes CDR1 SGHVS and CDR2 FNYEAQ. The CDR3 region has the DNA TGTGTCAGCAGCTTAGGCTTGGGCGGGGAGCAGTACTTC. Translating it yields CVSSLGLGGEQYF.

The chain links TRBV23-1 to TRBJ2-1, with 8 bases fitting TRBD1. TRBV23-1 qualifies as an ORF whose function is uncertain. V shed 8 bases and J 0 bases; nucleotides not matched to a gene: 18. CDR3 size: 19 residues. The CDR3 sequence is CASHDPGQDSPSSYNEQFF. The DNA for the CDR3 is TGCGCCAGCCACGACCCGGGACAGGATTCTCCCAGCTCCTACAATGAGCAGTTCTTC.

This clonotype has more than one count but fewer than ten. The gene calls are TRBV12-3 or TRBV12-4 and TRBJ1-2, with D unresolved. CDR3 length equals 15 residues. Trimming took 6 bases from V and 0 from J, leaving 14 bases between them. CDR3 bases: TGTGCCAGCAGATCCGAGGCTTATGCTAACTATGGCTACACCTTC. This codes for CASRSEAYANYGYTF.

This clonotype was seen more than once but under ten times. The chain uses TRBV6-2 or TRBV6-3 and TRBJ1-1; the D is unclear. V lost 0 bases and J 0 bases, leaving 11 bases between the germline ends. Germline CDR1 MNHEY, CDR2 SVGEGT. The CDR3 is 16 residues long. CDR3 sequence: CASSYSSYGMNTEAFF. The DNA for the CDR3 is TGTGCCAGCAGTTACTCAAGCTACGGTATGAACACTGAAGCTTTCTTT.

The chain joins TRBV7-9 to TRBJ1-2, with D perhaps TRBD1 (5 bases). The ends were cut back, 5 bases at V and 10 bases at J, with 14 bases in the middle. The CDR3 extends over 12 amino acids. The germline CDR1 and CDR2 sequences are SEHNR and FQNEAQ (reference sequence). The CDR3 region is CASSRDPGYYTF. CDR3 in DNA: TGTGCCAGCAGCCGGGACCCAGGGTACTACACCTTC.